These T cell receptor beta chains were read from a single sample in a study of cytomegalovirus exposure and HLA in healthy donors. The data were produced by immunoSEQ multiplex PCR, yet TCRdb's version contains in-frame clones alone and is incomplete. Of 150,000 or so clones detected, 65% to 80% appear once; the ten largest clones hold around 4.6%. The specimen sequenced was PBMCs. Source of these receptors: a young man in good health and CMV-seropositive. CDR3s include the opening cysteine and the closing phenylalanine or tryptophan. Fields, in order: J gene, D gene, clone size, V gene, CDR3 DNA, CDR3 protein. The D gene is left open where the match is weak. Rows give clone size only sometimes, using once, few, many, or a class for an expanded clone.

J: TRBJ1-3; D: .; size: .; V: TRBV6-1; DNA: TGTGCCAGCCACAGGGATTCCCTTTTATATTTT; CDR3: CASHRDSLLYF
J: TRBJ1-5; D: TRBD1; size: .; V: TRBV7-8; DNA: TGTGCCAGCAGCTTAGAAAGACAGGGGAACGGCCAGCCCCAGCATTTT; CDR3: CASSLERQGNGQPQHF
J: TRBJ1-2; D: .; size: .; V: TRBV6-1; DNA: TGTGCCAGCAGTGAAAGTAGGGGATGGTATGGCTACACCTTC; CDR3: CASSESRGWYGYTF
J: TRBJ2-1; D: .; size: .; V: TRBV4-1; DNA: TGCGCCAGCAGCCAAATGTTTAGGGGGAACTACAATGAGCAGTTCTTC; CDR3: CASSQMFRGNYNEQFF
J: TRBJ2-2; D: .; size: .; V: TRBV19; DNA: TGTGCCACCCGAACATCGAACACCGGGGAGCTGTTTTTT; CDR3: CATRTSNTGELFF
J: TRBJ1-2; D: TRBD1; size: .; V: TRBV6-5; DNA: TGTGCCAGCAGGGGGGACAGGGGAGGCGGCTACACCTTC; CDR3: CASRGDRGGGYTF
J: TRBJ2-5; D: .; size: .; V: TRBV11-1; DNA: TGTGCCAGCAGCTTCCTGGAGGGGTCAGAGACCCAGTACTTC; CDR3: CASSFLEGSETQYF
J: TRBJ1-2; D: .; size: .; V: TRBV5-1; DNA: TGCGCCAGCAGCTTGGAAGGACAGCGGTATGGCTACACCTTC; CDR3: CASSLEGQRYGYTF
J: TRBJ1-2; D: .; size: .; V: TRBV27; DNA: TGTGCCAGCAGTTCCCGACTGGAGGGCTACACCTTC; CDR3: CASSSRLEGYTF
J: TRBJ1-2; D: .; size: .; V: TRBV5-1; DNA: TGCGCCAGCAGCTCCGGGACACCTTCATATACCTTC; CDR3: CASSSGTPSYTF
J: TRBJ2-1; D: TRBD1; size: once; V: TRBV9; DNA: TGTGCCAGCAGCGTAACAGGGGTTGGGAGCAATGAGCAGTTCTTC; CDR3: CASSVTGVGSNEQFF
J: TRBJ2-3; D: .; size: .; V: TRBV29-1; DNA: TGCAGCGTTGCAGGGGTAACAGATACGCAGTATTTT; CDR3: CSVAGVTDTQYF
J: TRBJ2-2; D: .; size: .; V: TRBV2; DNA: TGTGCCAGCAGCGCGAACACCGGGGAGCTGTTTTTT; CDR3: CASSANTGELFF
J: TRBJ2-3; D: .; size: once; V: TRBV19; DNA: TGTGCCAGTAGTTTCCGACTGACAGATACGCAGTATTTT; CDR3: CASSFRLTDTQYF
J: TRBJ2-3; D: TRBD2; size: few; V: TRBV19; DNA: TGTGCCAGTAGTAAAATAGCGGGAGGGCGAGCAGATACGCAGTATTTT; CDR3: CASSKIAGGRADTQYF
J: TRBJ1-3; D: .; size: .; V: TRBV21-1; DNA: TGTGCCAGCAGCAAAGGGGGCAGGACCTCTGGAAACACCATATATTTT; CDR3: CASSKGGRTSGNTIYF
J: TRBJ2-3; D: .; size: .; V: TRBV1; DNA: TGCACCAGCAGCCGACCCCTAGCGGGTAGCACAGATACGCAGTATTTT; CDR3: CTSSRPLAGSTDTQYF
J: TRBJ2-1; D: .; size: .; V: TRBV4-1; DNA: TGCGCCAGCAGCGCGAGCTCCTACAATGAGCAGTTCTTC; CDR3: CASSASSYNEQFF
J: TRBJ2-5; D: TRBD1; size: .; V: TRBV5-5; DNA: TGTGCCAGCAGCCAGGGACAGGGGCAAGAGACCCAGTACTTC; CDR3: CASSQGQGQETQYF
J: TRBJ1-4; D: .; size: .; V: TRBV28; DNA: TGTGCCAGCAGGACAGATACAACTAATGAAAAACTGTTTTTT; CDR3: CASRTDTTNEKLFF
J: TRBJ1-4; D: TRBD1; size: .; V: TRBV28; DNA: TGTGCCAGCACCCGGGACAGACCCCTACGCGGTGAAAAACTGTTTTTT; CDR3: CASTRDRPLRGEKLFF
J: TRBJ2-5; D: .; size: .; V: TRBV5-1; DNA: TGCGCCAGCAGCTTAGGGGACACTAAAGAGACCCAGTACTTC; CDR3: CASSLGDTKETQYF
J: TRBJ2-5; D: .; size: .; V: TRBV5-1; DNA: TGCGCCAGCAGTCTGAGCATCAGGGAGACCCAGTACTTC; CDR3: CASSLSIRETQYF
J: TRBJ2-5; D: .; size: .; V: TRBV28; DNA: TGTGCCAGCAGACCTCAGGCAGGGTTTAAGGTACAAGAGACCCAGTACTTC; CDR3: CASRPQAGFKVQETQYF
J: TRBJ2-3; D: TRBD2; size: .; V: TRBV5-1; DNA: TGCGCCAGCAGCTTGGAGAGCGGGGATACAGATACGCAGTATTTT; CDR3: CASSLESGDTDTQYF
J: TRBJ2-1; D: TRBD2; size: .; V: TRBV30; DNA: TGTGCCTGGAGTAAACGGGGGGGAGGGGATGAGCAGTTCTTC; CDR3: CAWSKRGGGDEQFF
J: TRBJ2-1; D: TRBD1; size: .; V: TRBV6-4; DNA: TGTGCCAGCAGCCCCGGACAGGGGGACTACAATGAGCAGTTCTTC; CDR3: CASSPGQGDYNEQFF
J: TRBJ2-2; D: .; size: .; V: TRBV28; DNA: TGTGCCAGCAACCACGGGGGATCGGGATTTAGAACCGGGGAGCTGTTTTTT; CDR3: CASNHGGSGFRTGELFF
J: TRBJ1-5; D: .; size: .; V: TRBV10-3; DNA: TGTGCCATCAGTGGAGCTGACAATCAGCCCCAGCATTTT; CDR3: CAISGADNQPQHF